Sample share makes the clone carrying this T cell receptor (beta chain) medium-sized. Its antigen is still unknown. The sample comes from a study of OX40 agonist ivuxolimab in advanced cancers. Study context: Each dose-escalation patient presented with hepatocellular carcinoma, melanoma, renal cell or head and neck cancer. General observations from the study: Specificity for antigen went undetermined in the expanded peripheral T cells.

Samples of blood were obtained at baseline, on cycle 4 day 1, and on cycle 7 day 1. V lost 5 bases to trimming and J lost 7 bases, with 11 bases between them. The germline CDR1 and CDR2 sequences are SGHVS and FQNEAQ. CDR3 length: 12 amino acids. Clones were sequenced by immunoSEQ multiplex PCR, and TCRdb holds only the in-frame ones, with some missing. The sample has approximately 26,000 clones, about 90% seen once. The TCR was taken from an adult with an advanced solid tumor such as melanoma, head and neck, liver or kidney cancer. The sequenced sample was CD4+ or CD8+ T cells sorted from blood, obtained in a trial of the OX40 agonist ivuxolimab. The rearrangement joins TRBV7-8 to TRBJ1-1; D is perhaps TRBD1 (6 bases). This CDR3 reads CASSLIRGEAFF. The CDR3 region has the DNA TGTGCCAGCAGCCTAATCAGGGGTGAAGCTTTCTTT.